This record covers a single T cell receptor beta chain. CDR1 is MNHNY, CDR2 SVGAGI, per germline (reference sequence). This CDR3 has 14 residues. V lost 8 bases and J 0 bases, leaving 13 bases between the germline ends. The entry originates in a study of shared clonotypes between healthy human individuals. TCRdb keeps only in-frame clones here, not all; method: immunoSEQ multiplex PCR. This table holds some 79,000 clones, 60% to 70% found once. The origin of this receptor is a man aged 25 to 40 in good health. The chain combines TRBV6-6 with TRBJ1-1; D uncertain. The specimen was memory CD8+ T cells sorted from blood. The subset was: CD45RO+ cells pooled with CCR7-negative TemRA cells. DNA of the CDR3: TGTGCCAGCGGGAGTTTGATGTTGAACACTGAAGCTTTCTTT. Translated, it gives CASGSLMLNTEAFF.